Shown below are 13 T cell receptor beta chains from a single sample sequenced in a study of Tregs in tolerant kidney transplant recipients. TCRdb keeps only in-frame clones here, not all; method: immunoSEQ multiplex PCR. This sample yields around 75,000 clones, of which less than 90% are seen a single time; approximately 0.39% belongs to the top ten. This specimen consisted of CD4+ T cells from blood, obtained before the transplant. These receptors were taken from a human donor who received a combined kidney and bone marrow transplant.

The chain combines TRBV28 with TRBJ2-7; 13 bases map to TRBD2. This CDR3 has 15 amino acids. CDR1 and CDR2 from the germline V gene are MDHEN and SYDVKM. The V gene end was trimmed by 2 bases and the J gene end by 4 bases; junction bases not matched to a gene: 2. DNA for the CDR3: TGTGCCAGCAGTTTACCGGGACTAGCGGGGTACGAGCAGTACTTC. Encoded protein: CASSLPGLAGYEQYF.

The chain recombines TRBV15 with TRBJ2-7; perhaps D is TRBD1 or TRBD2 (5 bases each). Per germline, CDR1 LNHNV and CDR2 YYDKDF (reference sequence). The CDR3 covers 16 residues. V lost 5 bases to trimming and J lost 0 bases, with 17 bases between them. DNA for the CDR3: TGTGCCACCAGCCGAGGGGAAGGGGCCTTCTCCTACGAGCAGTACTTC. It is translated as CATSRGEGAFSYEQYF.

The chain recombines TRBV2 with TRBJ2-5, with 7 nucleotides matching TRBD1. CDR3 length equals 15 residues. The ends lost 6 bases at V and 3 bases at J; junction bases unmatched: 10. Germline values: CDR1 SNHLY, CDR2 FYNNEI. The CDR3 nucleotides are TGTGCCAGCAGGCTGCAAGGACAGGAGAAAGAGACCCAGTACTTC. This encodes CASRLQGQEKETQYF.

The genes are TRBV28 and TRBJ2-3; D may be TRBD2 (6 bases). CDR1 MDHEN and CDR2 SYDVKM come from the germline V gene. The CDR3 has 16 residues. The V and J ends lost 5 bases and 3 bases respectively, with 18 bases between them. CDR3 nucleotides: TGTGCCAGCAGTCCGCGGAAGGGGAGGAGGACAGATACGCAGTATTTT. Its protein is CASSPRKGRRTDTQYF. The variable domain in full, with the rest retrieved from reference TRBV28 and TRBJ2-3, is DVKVTQSSRYLVKRTGEKVFLECVQDMDHENMFWYRQDPGLGLRLIYFSYDVKMKEKGDIPEGYSVSREKKERFSLILESASTNQTSMYLCASSPRKGRRTDTQYFGPGTRLTVL.

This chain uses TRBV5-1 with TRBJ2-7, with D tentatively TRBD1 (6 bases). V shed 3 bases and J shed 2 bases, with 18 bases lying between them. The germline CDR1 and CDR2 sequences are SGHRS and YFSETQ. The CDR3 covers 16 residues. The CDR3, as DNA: TGCGCCAGCAGCTCCGGGACACCCCCCCCCACCTACGAGCAGTACTTC. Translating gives CASSSGTPPPTYEQYF.

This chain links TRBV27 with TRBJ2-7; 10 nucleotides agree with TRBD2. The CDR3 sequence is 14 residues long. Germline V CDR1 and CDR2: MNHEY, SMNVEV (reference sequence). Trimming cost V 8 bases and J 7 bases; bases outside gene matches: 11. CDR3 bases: TGTGCCAGCTCCCTCGCGCTAGCGGGAGCTGAGCAGTACTTC. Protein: CASSLALAGAEQYF.

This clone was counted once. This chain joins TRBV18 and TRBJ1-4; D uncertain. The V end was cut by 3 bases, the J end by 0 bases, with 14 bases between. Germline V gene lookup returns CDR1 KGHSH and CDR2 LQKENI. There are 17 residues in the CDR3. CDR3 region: CASSPLERGATNEKLFF. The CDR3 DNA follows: TGTGCCAGCTCACCTCTCGAACGCGGGGCAACTAATGAAAAACTGTTTTTT.

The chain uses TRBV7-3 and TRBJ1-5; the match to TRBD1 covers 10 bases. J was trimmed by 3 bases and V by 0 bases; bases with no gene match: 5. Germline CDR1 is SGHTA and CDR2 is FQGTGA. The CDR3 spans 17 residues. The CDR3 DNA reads TGTGCCAGCAGCTTAACGGGGACAGGGGCCAACAATCAGCCCCAGCATTTT. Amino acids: CASSLTGTGANNQPQHF.

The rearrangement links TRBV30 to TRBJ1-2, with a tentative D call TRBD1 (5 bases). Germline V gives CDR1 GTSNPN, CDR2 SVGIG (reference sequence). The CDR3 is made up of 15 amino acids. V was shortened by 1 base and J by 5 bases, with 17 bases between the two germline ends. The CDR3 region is CAWSASGIWGYGYTF. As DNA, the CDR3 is TGTGCCTGGAGTGCCTCAGGGATTTGGGGATATGGCTACACCTTC. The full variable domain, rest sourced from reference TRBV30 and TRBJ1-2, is SQTIHQWPATLVQPVGSPLSLECTVEGTSNPNLYWYRQAAGRGLQLLFYSVGIGQISSEVPQNLSASRPQDRQFILSSKKLLLSDSGFYLCAWSASGIWGYGYTFGSGTRLTVV.

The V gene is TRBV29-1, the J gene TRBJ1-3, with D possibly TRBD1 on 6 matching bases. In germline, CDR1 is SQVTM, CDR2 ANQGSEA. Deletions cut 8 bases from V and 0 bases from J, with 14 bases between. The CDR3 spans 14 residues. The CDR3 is CSYEDSLSGNTIYF. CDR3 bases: TGCAGCTATGAGGACAGTCTCTCTGGAAACACCATATATTTT.

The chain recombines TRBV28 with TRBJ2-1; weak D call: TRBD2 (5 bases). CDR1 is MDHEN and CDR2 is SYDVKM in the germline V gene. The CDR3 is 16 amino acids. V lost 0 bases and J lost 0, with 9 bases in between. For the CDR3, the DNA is TGTGCCAGCAGTTTATGGTCAGGAGGCTCCTACAATGAGCAGTTCTTC. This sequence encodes CASSLWSGGSYNEQFF.

This CDR3 is CASSQGTAVFSGNQPQHF. The DNA of the CDR3 is TGTGCCAGCAGCCAGGGGACAGCGGTTTTTAGCGGCAATCAGCCCCAGCATTTT. The chain carries TRBV4-2 and TRBJ1-5, with TRBD1 matching 7 bases. After removal of 3 bases from V and 2 bases from J, the junction contained 13 bases not matched to a gene. The CDR3 spans 18 residues. CDR1 is LGHNA and CDR2 is YNFKEQ in the germline V gene.

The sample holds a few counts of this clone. Here the CDR3 DNA reads TGTGCCAGCAAGGGACTAGTAGCCGGGGAGCTGTTTTTT. Protein sequence: CASKGLVAGELFF. The genes are TRBV2 and TRBJ2-2; 8 nucleotides line up with TRBD2. V lost 7 bases to trimming and J lost 6 bases; unmatched junction nucleotides: 4. The germline gives CDR1 SNHLY, CDR2 FYNNEI. This CDR3 region has 13 residues.